The clone carrying this TCR beta chain has a handful of counts. This sample was taken from a study of control samples from healthy donors and cancer patients. Repertoires were generated with immunoSEQ multiplex PCR, while TCRdb's copy carries only in-frame clones and drops some. Of 150,000 or so clones detected, about 90% appear once; the ten largest clones hold under 9%. The germline V gene encodes CDR1 MNHNY and CDR2 SVGAGI (reference sequence). Trimming took 8 bases from V and 5 from J, leaving 21 bases between them. The CDR3 loop spans 15 amino acids. The chain employs TRBV6-6 and TRBJ1-2, with D possibly TRBD1 on 5 matching bases. Sequencing was performed on blood. The TCR sequence derives from a man between 18 and 29 years old in good health. The CDR3 DNA sequence: TGTGCCAGCCGACCATTCACAGGCAGCGATTATGGCTACACCTTC. It translates to CASRPFTGSDYGYTF.